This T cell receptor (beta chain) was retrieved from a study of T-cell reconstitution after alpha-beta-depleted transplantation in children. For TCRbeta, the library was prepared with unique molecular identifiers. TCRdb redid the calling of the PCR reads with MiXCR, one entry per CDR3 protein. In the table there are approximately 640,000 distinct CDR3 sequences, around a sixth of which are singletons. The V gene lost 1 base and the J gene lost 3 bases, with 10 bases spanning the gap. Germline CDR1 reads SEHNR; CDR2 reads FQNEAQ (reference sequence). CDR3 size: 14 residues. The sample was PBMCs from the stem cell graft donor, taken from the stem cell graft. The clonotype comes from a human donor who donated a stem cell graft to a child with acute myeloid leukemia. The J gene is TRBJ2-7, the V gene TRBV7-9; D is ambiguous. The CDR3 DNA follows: TGTGCCAGCAGCTTAGTCCAGGAAGGCTACGAGCAGTACTTC. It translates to CASSLVQEGYEQYF. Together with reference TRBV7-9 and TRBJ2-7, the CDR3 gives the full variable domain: DTGVSQNPRHKITKRGQNVTFRCDPISEHNRLYWYRQTLGQGPEFLTYFQNEAQLEKSRLLSDRFSAERPKGSFSTLEIQRTEQGDSAMYLCASSLVQEGYEQYFGPGTRLTVT.